The T cell receptor beta chain described here comes from a study of spatial heterogeneity in lung cancer. Via MiXCR, TCRdb re-called the 5' RACE reads, giving one row per CDR3 protein. The sample has around 730 distinct CDR3 sequences, roughly 14% seen once. The time point was: sample taken at primary tumor resection. Study-level results: Within tumors, counts of expanded alpha and beta TCRs tracked tumor mutation counts.

By frequency in the sample, this clonotype is large. Its antigen is unknown. The CDR3 covers 14 residues. Germline V lookup: CDR1 SGHVS, CDR2 FQNEAQ. The junction had 5 bases not matched to a gene; V was cut back by 1 base and J by 9 bases. The sample here was lung tumor tissue, taken at surgery. The TCR sequence derives from a male donor with early-stage non-small cell lung cancer. The chain combines TRBV7-8 with TRBJ2-1; 8 bases fit TRBD2. CDR3 bases: TGTGCCAGCAGCTTAGTACTAGCGGAGGGTGAGCAGTTCTTC. It yields the protein CASSLVLAEGEQFF. The variable domain in full, completed from reference TRBV7-8 and TRBJ2-1, reads GAGVSQSPRYKVAKRGQDVALRCDPISGHVSLFWYQQALGQGPEFLTYFQNEAQLDKSGLPSDRFFAERPEGSVSTLKIQRTQQEDSAVYLCASSLVLAEGEQFFGPGTRLTVL.